Presented here are 24 T cell receptor beta chains from one specimen sequenced in a study of CD8+ T cells in alopecia areata. Following extraction, RNA underwent reverse transcription to cDNA, which served as the sequencing template. Clones were sequenced by immunoSEQ multiplex PCR, and TCRdb holds only the in-frame ones, with some missing. In the table there are 30,000 to 40,000 clones, 45% to 55% of which are singletons. Sorting of CD4+ cells into CD25+CD127- cells (for roughly five patients) was performed. Sequencing input: CD4+ Tregs sorted from blood. The receptors here all came from a human donor with alopecia areata.

This chain links TRBV7-2 with TRBJ2-7; D not certain. The V gene lost 7 bases and the J gene lost 4 bases, with 17 bases spanning the gap. The CDR3 spans 14 residues. Per germline, CDR1 SGHTA and CDR2 FQGNSA. The CDR3 DNA follows: TGTGCCAGCACCCCCCGATCTGCTGGTTACGAGCAGTACTTC. Protein product: CASTPRSAGYEQYF.

This clone was observed a few times. The chain joins TRBV9 to TRBJ2-7; weak D call: TRBD1 (7 bases). Trimming cost V 3 bases and J 5 bases, with 24 bases left between them. This CDR3 has 17 residues. CDR1 is SGDLS, CDR2 YYNGEE, per germline. The CDR3 DNA sequence: TGTGCCAGCAGCGCGAAGCGAGAGACAGGGAGGAGAGACGAGCAGTACTTC. Protein: CASSAKRETGRRDEQYF. Full variable domain (outside the CDR3, taken from reference TRBV9 and TRBJ2-7): DSGVTQTPKHLITATGQRVTLRCSPRSGDLSVYWYQQSLDQGLQFLIQYYNGEERAKGNILERFSAQQFPDLHSELNLSSLELGDSALYFCASSAKRETGRRDEQYFGPGTRLTVT.

This rearrangement joins TRBV10-2 to TRBJ2-7, with D unresolved. The CDR3 runs to 13 residues. V was clipped by 7 bases and J by 3 bases, with 13 bases between them. Germline V gene data show CDR1 as WSHSY and CDR2 as SAAADI. The CDR3 is CASTLVYNYEQYF. CDR3 nucleotide sequence: TGCGCCAGCACTCTCGTCTACAACTACGAGCAGTACTTC.

The chain couples TRBV18 to TRBJ2-7; D not resolved. The V end was cut by 3 bases, the J end by 4 bases, with 10 bases between. The CDR3 sequence is 13 residues long. Looked up from germline, CDR1 is KGHSH and CDR2 is LQKENI. The CDR3 spells CASSPVGPYEQYF. CDR3 sequence (DNA): TGTGCCAGCTCACCGGTCGGGCCTTACGAGCAGTACTTC.

In its sample, this clone was seen a few times. The V and J genes are TRBV6-5 and TRBJ2-3; D gene uncertain. Germline lookup yields CDR1 MNHEY and CDR2 SVGAGI. The V gene lost 0 bases and the J gene lost 6 bases, with 4 bases spanning the gap. The CDR3 length is 12 residues. As DNA, the CDR3 is TGTGCCAGCAGTTACTCGATGGATACGCAGTATTTT. It codes for CASSYSMDTQYF.

This rearrangement joins TRBV20-1 to TRBJ1-1; D is unresolved. CDR1 is DFQATT, CDR2 SNEGSKA, per germline (reference sequence). V was shortened by 5 bases and J by 2 bases, with 6 bases between the two germline ends. CDR3 length: 11 residues. CDR3 DNA: TGCAGTGCTCCCTTCAACACTGAAGCTTTCTTT. Translation gives CSAPFNTEAFF.

This clone was seen once. The chain carries TRBV7-3 and TRBJ1-1, with D possibly matching TRBD1 (5 bases). The CDR3 length is 13 residues. Germline CDR1 and CDR2: SGHTA and FQGTGA. Trimming removed 3 bases from V and 3 bases from J, with 8 bases in between. The CDR3 DNA reads TGTGCCAGCAGCTTTTCGGGGGACACTGAAGCTTTCTTT. This codes for CASSFSGDTEAFF.

This chain connects TRBV7-9 to TRBJ2-1; 11 nucleotides line up with TRBD2. The CDR3 spans 19 residues. Germline V CDR1 and CDR2: SEHNR, FQNEAQ (reference sequence). V lost 4 bases, J lost 0 bases, and 11 bases stayed unmatched. CDR3 coding DNA: TGTGCCAGCAGCTCCCGGGGTAGCGGGAGGGCCAGCTCCTACAATGAGCAGTTCTTC. Its protein is CASSSRGSGRASSYNEQFF.

J is TRBJ2-1 and V is TRBV6-5, with D uncertain. The CDR3 runs to 15 residues. Looked up from germline, CDR1 is MNHEY and CDR2 is SVGAGI. V lost 2 bases to trimming and J lost 1 base, with 9 bases between them. For the CDR3, the DNA is TGTGCCAGCAGTTACCAGGCCGCATCCTACAATGAGCAGTTCTTC. It translates to CASSYQAASYNEQFF.

The chain couples TRBV29-1 to TRBJ1-6, with 7 positions matching TRBD1. The germline CDR1 and CDR2 sequences are SQVTM and ANQGSEA. This CDR3 has 13 residues. V gave up 7 bases and J gave up 10 bases; unmatched junction bases: 10. Here the CDR3 reads CSARQGEGSPLHF. In DNA, the CDR3 is TGCAGCGCGAGGCAGGGGGAAGGCTCACCCCTCCACTTT.

There are a few counts of this clone. The V call is TRBV5-1, the J call TRBJ2-3, with 13 bases matching TRBD2. The V and J ends lost 3 bases and 2 bases, in that order; junction bases with no gene match: 3. CDR1 and CDR2 (germline): SGHRS, YFSETQ. This CDR3 has 16 residues. The CDR3 sequence is CASSSGLAGPTDTQYF. Here the CDR3 DNA reads TGCGCCAGCAGCTCGGGACTAGCGGGACCCACAGATACGCAGTATTTT.

The rearrangement links TRBV29-1 to TRBJ2-5, with D possibly being TRBD2 (7 bases). CDR3 length: 12 amino acids. Trimming removed 7 bases at V and 5 bases at J, with 14 bases between. CDR1 and CDR2 (germline): SQVTM, ANQGSEA. CDR3 residues: CSGGRGRETQYF. In DNA, the CDR3 is TGCAGCGGGGGGAGGGGGAGGGAGACCCAGTACTTC.

Remarks on this clone: Other DNA sequences within the sample encode an identical CDR3. This chain uses TRBV7-9 with TRBJ1-5, with no clear D. The length of the CDR3 is 15 residues. CDR1 and CDR2 (germline): SEHNR, FQNEAQ (reference sequence). V was cut by 1 base and J by 0 bases, with 7 bases left in between. CDR3 nucleotide sequence: TGTGCCAGCAGCTTAGGGGGTTATAGCAATCAGCCCCAGCATTTT. It encodes CASSLGGYSNQPQHF.

The chain employs TRBV11-2 and TRBJ2-2; D remains ambiguous. Germline loops: CDR1 SGHAT, CDR2 FQNNGV. The germline V and J ends were trimmed by 2 bases and 5 bases, with 12 bases remaining between them. The CDR3 covers 15 residues. The CDR3 sequence is CASSLLTTVTGELFF. CDR3 nucleotides: TGTGCCAGCAGCTTACTTACGACCGTTACCGGGGAGCTGTTTTTT.

The chain combines TRBV18 with TRBJ2-3; no clear D. Germline CDR1 KGHSH, CDR2 LQKENI. The V end was cut by 0 bases, the J end by 4 bases, with 8 bases between. This CDR3 has 14 residues. The CDR3 coding sequence is TGTGCCAGCTCACCACCGACCGGCGCAGATACGCAGTATTTT. This codes for CASSPPTGADTQYF.

V and J are TRBV7-9 and TRBJ2-5; possible D gene TRBD1, 5 bases. CDR1 is SEHNR and CDR2 is FQNEAQ in the germline V gene (reference sequence). Trimming removed 4 bases from V and 7 bases from J, with 7 bases in between. This CDR3 is 11 amino acids long. In DNA, the CDR3 is TGTGCCAGCAGCTCCGACAGGACCCAGTACTTC. Encoded protein: CASSSDRTQYF.

This sequence joins TRBV6-6 and TRBJ2-5; no firm D call. V lost 8 bases to trimming and J lost 1 base, with 11 bases between them. The CDR3 length is 13 residues. From germline, CDR1 is MNHNY and CDR2 SVGAGI (reference sequence). Here the CDR3 reads CASDDDFQETQYF. The CDR3 nucleotides read TGTGCCAGCGACGATGACTTCCAAGAGACCCAGTACTTC.

This clone turned up a few times. The J gene is TRBJ2-1, the V gene TRBV7-2; 11 bases are a match to TRBD1. Losses at the gene ends were 5 bases for V and 4 bases for J; bases not matched to a gene: 4. The CDR3 contains 15 residues. The V gene's germline CDR1 is SGHTA and CDR2 FQGNSA. CDR3 loop: CASSRGTGGYNEQFF. For the CDR3, the DNA is TGTGCCAGCAGCCGGGGGACAGGGGGATACAATGAGCAGTTCTTC.

The rearrangement joins TRBV6-6 to TRBJ2-5; maybe TRBD2 (5 bases). The CDR3 spans 13 residues. The germline V gene has CDR1 MNHNY and CDR2 SVGAGI (reference sequence). The V end lost 7 bases, the J end lost 8 bases, and 17 bases lay between the germline ends. The CDR3 DNA is TGTGCCAGCACCGGAGGCGGGCCCATAACCCAGTACTTC. Its protein is CASTGGGPITQYF.

CDR3 residues: CASAPEGSGNQPQHF. Here the CDR3 DNA reads TGTGCCAGCGCCCCCGAGGGCTCGGGCAATCAGCCCCAGCATTTT. The gene calls are TRBV2 and TRBJ1-5; no reliable D call. Looked up from germline, CDR1 is SNHLY and CDR2 is FYNNEI. This CDR3 has 15 residues. V shed 8 bases and J shed 2 bases, with 16 bases lying between them.

The chain is built from TRBV5-1 and TRBJ2-1; TRBD2 matches at 11 bases. The length of the CDR3 is 17 residues. V gave up 0 bases and J gave up 4 bases; unmatched junction bases: 6. Germline lookup yields CDR1 SGHRS and CDR2 YFSETQ. The CDR3 sequence is CASSLAATSGRYNEQFF. In DNA, the CDR3 is TGCGCCAGCAGCTTGGCCGCAACTAGCGGGAGATACAATGAGCAGTTCTTC.

The gene calls are TRBV29-1 and TRBJ1-6; D uncertain. The germline V and J ends were trimmed by 5 bases and 5 bases, with 10 bases remaining between them. Germline CDR1 reads SQVTM; CDR2 reads ANQGSEA. CDR3 length: 13 amino acids. The CDR3 spells CSVREGNNSPLHF. The CDR3 nucleotides are TGCAGCGTTAGAGAGGGTAATAATTCACCCCTCCACTTT.

This clone was found a few times. This chain uses TRBV19 with TRBJ1-1; no reliable D call. The CDR3 totals 16 residues. In germline, CDR1 is LNHDA, CDR2 SQIVND (reference sequence). Trimming pared 3 bases from V and 3 bases from J, leaving 17 bases between. The CDR3 region is CASSMRGWRTHTEAFF. CDR3 nucleotide sequence: TGTGCCAGTAGTATGCGTGGGTGGAGGACGCACACTGAAGCTTTCTTT.

Judged by abundance, this clone is medium-sized. The V and J genes are TRBV20-1 and TRBJ2-1; D might be TRBD1 or TRBD2, each matching 5 bases. Germline V gene data show CDR1 as DFQATT and CDR2 as SNEGSKA (reference sequence). V lost 5 bases and J 7 bases, leaving 9 bases between the germline ends. The CDR3 is 11 residues long. The CDR3 DNA sequence: TGCAGTGCTCAGGGACCAAATGAGCAGTTCTTC. Protein: CSAQGPNEQFF.